A selection of T cell receptor beta chains follows, all from one sample in a study of blood T cell repertoires in COVID-19. The protocol was immunoSEQ multiplex PCR, while the TCRdb copy is restricted to in-frame clones and leaves out a portion. There are about 58,000 clones in the sample; approximately 77% occur only once, and around 32% lies in the top ten. Sequencing used peripheral blood. These receptors came from a human donor in a cohort sampled during active COVID-19. The CDR3 runs from the conserved cysteine through the conserved F or W. Each record gives: D gene, V gene, clone size, CDR3 length, J gene, CDR3 DNA, CDR3 protein. D genes are given only for firm matches. Expanded clones get a size class; other rows say once, few or many, or leave the size out.

>TRBD2|TRBV11-2|.|15|TRBJ2-7
TGTGCCAGCAGCTACGGGGGGGCTGGCTCCTACGAGCAGTACTTC
CASSYGGAGSYEQYF
>TRBD2|TRBV4-1|.|15|TRBJ2-1
TGCGCCAGCAGCCCTAGCGGGAACTCCTACAATGAGCAGTTCTTC
CASSPSGNSYNEQFF
>.|TRBV11-1|once|14|TRBJ1-5
TGTGCCAGCAGCTTAGGGCCCAACAGTCAGCCCCAGCATTTT
CASSLGPNSQPQHF
>.|TRBV30|once|16|TRBJ2-4
TGTGCCTGGAGAGGGGGGGGTGTACGGGCCAAAAACATTCAGTACTTC
CAWRGGGVRAKNIQYF
>.|TRBV4-1|.|17|TRBJ2-6
TGCGCCAGCAGCCCTGAGGGATGGCCGTCCGGGGCCAACGTCCTGACTTTC
CASSPEGWPSGANVLTF
>.|TRBV30|.|13|TRBJ2-5
TGTGCCTGGAGTGTACTAAGCGAAGAGACCCAGTACTTC
CAWSVLSEETQYF
>.|TRBV11-2|.|16|TRBJ1-2
TGTGCCAGCAGCTTAGGAGGGGGGGGGTTTGACTATGGCTACACCTTC
CASSLGGGGFDYGYTF
>TRBD2|TRBV16|once|13|TRBJ2-1
TGTGCCAGCAGCCTCCGAGGGCGGGAGGCCGACTTCTTC
CASSLRGREADFF
>.|TRBV27|once|13|TRBJ1-2
TGTGCCAGCAGTTTCGGGGGGGCCTATGGCTACACCTTC
CASSFGGAYGYTF
>.|TRBV29-1|.|12|TRBJ1-2
TGCAGCGTTATCGACAGCTTCTATGGCTACACCTTC
CSVIDSFYGYTF
>.|TRBV5-4|.|17|TRBJ2-7
TGTGCCAGCAGCTTGGGACAGGGAATGGGGGGCCCCTACGAGCAGTACTTC
CASSLGQGMGGPYEQYF
>TRBD1|TRBV7-2|.|18|TRBJ2-6
TGTGCCAGCAGCCGGGGGACAGGGACGACGTCTGGGGCCAACGTCCTGACTTTC
CASSRGTGTTSGANVLTF
>.|TRBV5-6|.|15|TRBJ2-2
TGTGCCAGCAGCTCTTACAGGGGACTTTTCGGGGAGCTGTTTTTT
CASSSYRGLFGELFF
>.|TRBV2|.|15|TRBJ1-4
TGTGCCAGCAGGGGCGGGACCTTAATAAATGAAAAACTGTTTTTT
CASRGGTLINEKLFF
>.|TRBV11-2|.|15|TRBJ2-4
TGTGCCAGCAGCTTAGCCAGGGTAGCCAAAAACATTCAGTACTTC
CASSLARVAKNIQYF
>TRBD1|TRBV14|.|13|TRBJ2-7
TGTGCCAGCAGCTGGGACAGGGGCGGCGAGCAGTACTTC
CASSWDRGGEQYF
>.|TRBV6-5|.|13|TRBJ1-1
TGTGCCAGCATCAGGGGCCGGGGAACTGAAGCTTTCTTT
CASIRGRGTEAFF
>TRBD1|TRBV27|.|17|TRBJ1-5
TGTGCCAGCAGTTTATATTCCCCGACAGGGTATGGTCAGCCCCAGCATTTT
CASSLYSPTGYGQPQHF
>.|TRBV4-2|.|14|TRBJ2-5
TGTGCCAGCAGCCCTTTTGGGCTTTTAGAGACCCAGTACTTC
CASSPFGLLETQYF
>.|TRBV6-5|.|15|TRBJ1-2
TGTGCCAGCAGACCGGCGGGGGGGGCTAACTATGGCTACACCTTC
CASRPAGGANYGYTF
>.|TRBV28|.|13|TRBJ2-5
TGTGCCAGCAGTAAAACAGGCCAAGAGACCCAGTACTTC
CASSKTGQETQYF
>.|TRBV5-4|.|14|TRBJ1-2
TGTGCCAGCAGCCCTGAGACAGGAAACTATGGCTACACCTTC
CASSPETGNYGYTF
>.|TRBV9|.|12|TRBJ2-1
TGTGCCAGCAGCGTTCAGGGAAATGAGCAGTTCTTC
CASSVQGNEQFF
>TRBD2|TRBV4-1|.|17|TRBJ2-1
TGCGCCAGCAGCCAAGTCGGGGGGCTAGCGGGAGGGAGAGAGCAGTTCTTC
CASSQVGGLAGGREQFF
>.|TRBV6-2/TRBV6-3|once|13|TRBJ1-2
TGTGCCAGCAGTTACAGTCAGAGAACAGAAAGCACCTTC
CASSYSQRTESTF
>.|TRBV29-1|.|14|TRBJ1-2
TGCAGCGTTGAAGAACCGCCTCGGAACTATGGCTACACCTTC
CSVEEPPRNYGYTF
>TRBD1|TRBV9|.|14|TRBJ2-1
TGTGCCAGCAGCCGACAGGGAGTATACAATGAGCAGTTCTTC
CASSRQGVYNEQFF
>.|TRBV4-1|few|14|TRBJ2-7
TGCGCCAGCAGCCAAGAGCGGGCCCCCTACGAGCAGTACTTC
CASSQERAPYEQYF
>.|TRBV20-1|.|11|TRBJ1-1
TGCAGTGCTACAGGGAACACTGAAGCTTTCTTT
CSATGNTEAFF
>TRBD1|TRBV15|once|14|TRBJ2-7
TGTGCCACCAGCGAGGACAGGGGCCCCTACGAGCAGTACTTC
CATSEDRGPYEQYF
>TRBD1|TRBV13|many|16|TRBJ1-1
TGTGCCAGCAGCCCCGGGGGACAGGGTGAGAACACTGAAGCTTTCTTT
CASSPGGQGENTEAFF
>.|TRBV19|.|15|TRBJ1-1
TGTGCCAGTACCCCACCCGGGAGGGTGATGATCCGGGCTTTCTTT
CASTPPGRVMIRAFF
>TRBD1|TRBV6-5|once|14|TRBJ2-7
TGTGCCAGCAACGTGGGGACAGGGCCGGGCGAGCAGTACTTC
CASNVGTGPGEQYF
>.|TRBV6-5|.|14|TRBJ2-5
TGTGCCAGCTCGGACACTTGGTACCAAGAGACCCAGTACTTC
CASSDTWYQETQYF
>TRBD1|TRBV19|few|14|TRBJ2-7
TGTGCCAGTAGTATCGGGACAGGACCCTACGAGCAGTACTTC
CASSIGTGPYEQYF
>.|TRBV3-1/TRBV3-2|.|14|TRBJ1-1
TGTGCCAGCAGCCCGAGGGGAGGAGGCACTGAAGCTTTCTTT
CASSPRGGGTEAFF
>TRBD1|TRBV19|.|15|TRBJ1-6
TGTGCCAGTAGTTCTACAGGGGGTTCCAATTCACCCCTCCACTTT
CASSSTGGSNSPLHF
>.|TRBV12-3/TRBV12-4|few|11|TRBJ1-4
TGTGCCAGCAGCGTTAATGAAAAACTGTTTTTT
CASSVNEKLFF
>.|TRBV2|.|11|TRBJ2-7
TGTGCCAGCAGTCTGTCCTACGAGCAGTACTTC
CASSLSYEQYF
>.|TRBV5-8|.|14|TRBJ2-7
TGTGCCAGCAGCCCGGAGGGGTTTTACTACGAGCAGTACTTC
CASSPEGFYYEQYF
>.|TRBV2|.|13|TRBJ2-7
TGTGCCAGCAGTGGGACTCGCACCTACGAGCAGTACTTC
CASSGTRTYEQYF